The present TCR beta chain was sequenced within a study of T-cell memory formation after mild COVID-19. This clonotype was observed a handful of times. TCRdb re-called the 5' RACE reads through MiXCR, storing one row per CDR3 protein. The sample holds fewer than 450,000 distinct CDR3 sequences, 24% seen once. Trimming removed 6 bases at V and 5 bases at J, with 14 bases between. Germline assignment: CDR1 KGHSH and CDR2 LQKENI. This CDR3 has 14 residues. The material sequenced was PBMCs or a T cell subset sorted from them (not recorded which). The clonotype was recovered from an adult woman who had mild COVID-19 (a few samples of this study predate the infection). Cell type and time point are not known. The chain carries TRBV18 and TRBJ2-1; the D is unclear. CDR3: CASSRYAGDNEQFF. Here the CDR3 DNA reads TGTGCCAGCTCGCGCTACGCCGGCGACAATGAGCAGTTCTTC.